The 11 T cell receptor beta chains listed next were all sequenced from one sample in a study of shared T cell receptors in the human thymus. Measured with immunoSEQ multiplex PCR; TCRdb has only the in-frame clones, and not every one. The data contain some 760,000 clones, 75% to 90% of them singletons. These data also featured in a second study, about human thymus T cells.

The sample comprised thymocytes. These receptors were taken from a girl less than two years old with a congenital heart defect.

The rearrangement joins TRBV5-1 to TRBJ1-1, with 8 bases that match TRBD1. Looked up from germline, CDR1 is SGHRS and CDR2 is YFSETQ. The CDR3 has 13 residues. The ends lost 2 bases at V and 9 bases at J; junction bases unmatched: 6. CDR3 bases: TGCGCCAGCAGCTTCGGGGACAGGAAAAAAGCTTTCTTT. It codes for CASSFGDRKKAFF.

The chain joins TRBV6-5 to TRBJ1-6; possible D gene TRBD1, 6 bases. With 5 bases removed from V and 9 bases from J, the gap between germline ends came to 14 bases. This CDR3 contains 14 residues. Germline V gives CDR1 MNHEY, CDR2 SVGAGI. The CDR3 DNA sequence: TGTGCCAGCAGTCTCACAGGGTTAGGTTCACCCCTCCACTTT. This gives the protein CASSLTGLGSPLHF.

The chain employs TRBV2 and TRBJ1-1, with a possible D match to TRBD1 (6 bases). V lost 3 bases and J lost 1, with 12 bases in between. The CDR3 runs 15 residues. Germline V gene sequence: CDR1 SNHLY, CDR2 FYNNEI. In DNA, the CDR3 is TGTGCCAGCAGTGATCGCCGGGACAAGAACACTGAAGCTTTCTTT. Its translation: CASSDRRDKNTEAFF. The complete variable domain, with remaining parts taken from reference TRBV2 and TRBJ1-1, reads EPEVTQTPSHQVTQMGQEVILRCVPISNHLYFYWYRQILGQKVEFLVSFYNNEISEKSEIFDDQFSVERPDGSNFTLKIRSTKLEDSAMYFCASSDRRDKNTEAFFGQGTRLTVV.

This chain connects TRBV29-1 to TRBJ2-1; D is perhaps TRBD2 (6 bases). Germline CDR1 and CDR2: SQVTM and ANQGSEA. CDR3 length equals 16 residues. V lost 7 bases, J lost 5 bases, and 24 bases lay in between. The CDR3 spells CSGLPWGEALDNEQFF. The CDR3 DNA is TGCAGCGGCCTACCGTGGGGGGAAGCCCTGGACAATGAGCAGTTCTTC.

The chain joins TRBV5-1 to TRBJ1-3; D ambiguous. With 0 bases removed from V and 5 bases from J, the gap between germline ends came to 12 bases. The CDR3 runs 15 residues. Germline V lookup: CDR1 SGHRS, CDR2 YFSETQ. The CDR3 DNA reads TGCGCCAGCAGCTTGGCCGCGGCAGAAAGAAACACCATATATTTT. Its translation is CASSLAAAERNTIYF.

This chain uses TRBV25-1 with TRBJ2-3, with 8 bases fitting TRBD2. Losses at the gene ends were 6 bases for V and 4 bases for J; bases not matched to a gene: 18. Germline CDR1 MGHDK, CDR2 SYGVNS. This CDR3 has 18 residues. CDR3: CASRRPVRRGEVADTQYF. In nucleotides, the CDR3 is TGTGCCAGCAGGAGGCCTGTGAGGCGGGGGGAGGTCGCAGATACGCAGTATTTT.

The chain links TRBV5-6 to TRBJ1-2; D not certain. With 3 bases removed from V and 8 bases from J, the gap between germline ends came to 29 bases. This CDR3 spans 18 amino acids. The germline gives CDR1 SGHDT, CDR2 YYEEEE. CDR3: CASSSRRRGCPFSCGYTF. CDR3 DNA sequence: TGTGCCAGCAGCTCTCGACGGAGAGGCTGTCCCTTTTCGTGCGGCTACACCTTC.

This clone has only one observation. This chain connects TRBV14 to TRBJ1-2; TRBD1 might be the D (6 bases). Germline V gene data show CDR1 as SGHDN and CDR2 as FVKESK. V lost 4 bases and J lost 8, with 11 bases in between. This CDR3 has 12 residues. CDR3 coding DNA: TGTGCCAGCAGCCTACGGACAGAGGGCTACACCTTC. This translates into CASSLRTEGYTF. Combining the CDR3 with reference TRBV14 and TRBJ1-2 gives the whole variable domain EAGVTQFPSHSVIEKGQTVTLRCDPISGHDNLYWYRRVMGKEIKFLLHFVKESKQDESGMPNNRFLAERTGGTYSTLKVQPAELEDSGVYFCASSLRTEGYTFGSGTRLTVV.

The chain couples TRBV5-5 to TRBJ2-7; no reliable D call. V was clipped by 0 bases and J by 0 bases, with 10 bases between them. The germline gives CDR1 SGHKS, CDR2 YYEKEE (reference sequence). The CDR3 has 15 residues. The CDR3 DNA follows: TGTGCCAGCAGCTTGGTTATTTGGAGCTCCTACGAGCAGTACTTC. Amino acids: CASSLVIWSSYEQYF.

This clone showed up just once. The DNA of the CDR3 is TGCAGCGTTTCCAAAGGGGTAATATTCTTGGAGACCCAGTACTTC. This gives the protein CSVSKGVIFLETQYF. The chain uses TRBV29-1 and TRBJ2-5; D may be TRBD1 (5 bases). Germline V gives CDR1 SQVTM, CDR2 ANQGSEA. The CDR3 consists of 15 residues. V was cut by 5 bases and J by 5 bases, with 21 bases left in between. Supplemented by reference TRBV29-1 and TRBJ2-5, the full variable domain reads SAVISQKPSRDICQRGTSLTIQCQVDSQVTMMFWYRQQPGQSLTLIATANQGSEATYESGFVIDKFPISRPNLTFSTLTVSNMSPEDSSIYLCSVSKGVIFLETQYFGPGTRLLVL.

The rearrangement joins TRBV27 to TRBJ1-2; perhaps TRBD1 as D (6 bases). This CDR3 is built from 15 residues. The germline CDR1 and CDR2 sequences are MNHEY and SMNVEV (reference sequence). V gave up 6 bases and J gave up 4 bases, with 18 bases separating them. DNA for the CDR3: TGTGCCAGCAGCCATGGGGGGGGCACCATCTATGGCTACACCTTC. Translated, it gives CASSHGGGTIYGYTF.